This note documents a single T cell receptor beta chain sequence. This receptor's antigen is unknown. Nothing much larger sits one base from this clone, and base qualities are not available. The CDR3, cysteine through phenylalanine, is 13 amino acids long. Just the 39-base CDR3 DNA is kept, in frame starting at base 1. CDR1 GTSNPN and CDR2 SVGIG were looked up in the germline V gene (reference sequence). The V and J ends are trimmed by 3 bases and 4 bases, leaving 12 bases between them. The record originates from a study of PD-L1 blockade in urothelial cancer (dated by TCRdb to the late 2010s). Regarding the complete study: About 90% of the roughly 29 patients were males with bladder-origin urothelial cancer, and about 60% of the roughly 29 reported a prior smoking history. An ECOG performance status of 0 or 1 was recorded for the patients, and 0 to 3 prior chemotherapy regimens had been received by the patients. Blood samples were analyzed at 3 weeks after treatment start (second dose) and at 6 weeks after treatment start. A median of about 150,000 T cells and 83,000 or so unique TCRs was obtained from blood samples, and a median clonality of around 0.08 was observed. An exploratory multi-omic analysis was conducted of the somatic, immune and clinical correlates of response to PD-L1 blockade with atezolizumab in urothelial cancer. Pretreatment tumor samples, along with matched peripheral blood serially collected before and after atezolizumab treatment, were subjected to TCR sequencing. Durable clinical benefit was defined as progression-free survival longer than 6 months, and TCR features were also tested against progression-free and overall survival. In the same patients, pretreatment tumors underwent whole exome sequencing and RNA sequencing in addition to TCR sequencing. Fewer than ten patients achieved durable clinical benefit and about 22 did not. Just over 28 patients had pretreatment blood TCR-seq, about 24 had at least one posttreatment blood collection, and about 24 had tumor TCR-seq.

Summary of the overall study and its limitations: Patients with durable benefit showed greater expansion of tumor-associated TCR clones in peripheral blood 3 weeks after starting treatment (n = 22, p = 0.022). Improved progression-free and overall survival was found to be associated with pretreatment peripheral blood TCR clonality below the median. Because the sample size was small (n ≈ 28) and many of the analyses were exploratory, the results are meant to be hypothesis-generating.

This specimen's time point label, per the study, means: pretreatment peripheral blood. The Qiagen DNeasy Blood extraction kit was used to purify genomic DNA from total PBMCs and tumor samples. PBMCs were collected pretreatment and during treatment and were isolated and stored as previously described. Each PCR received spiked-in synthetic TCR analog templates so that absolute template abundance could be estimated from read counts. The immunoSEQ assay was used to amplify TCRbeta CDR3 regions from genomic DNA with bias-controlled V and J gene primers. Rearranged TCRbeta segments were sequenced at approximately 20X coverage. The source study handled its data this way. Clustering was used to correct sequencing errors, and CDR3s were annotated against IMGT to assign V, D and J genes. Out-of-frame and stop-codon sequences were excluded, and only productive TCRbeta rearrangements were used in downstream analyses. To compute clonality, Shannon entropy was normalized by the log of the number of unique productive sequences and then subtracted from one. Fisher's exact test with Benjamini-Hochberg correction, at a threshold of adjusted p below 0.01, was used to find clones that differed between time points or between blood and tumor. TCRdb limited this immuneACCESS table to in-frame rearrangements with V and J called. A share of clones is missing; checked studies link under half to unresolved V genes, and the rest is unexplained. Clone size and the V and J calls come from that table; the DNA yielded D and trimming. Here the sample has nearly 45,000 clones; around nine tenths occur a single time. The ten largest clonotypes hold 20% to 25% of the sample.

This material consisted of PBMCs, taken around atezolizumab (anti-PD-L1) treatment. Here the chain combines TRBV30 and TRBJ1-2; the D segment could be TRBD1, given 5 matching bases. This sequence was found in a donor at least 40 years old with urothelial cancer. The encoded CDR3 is CAWRRGGPYGYTF. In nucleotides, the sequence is TGTGCCTGGAGGAGGGGAGGACCCTATGGCTACACCTTC.